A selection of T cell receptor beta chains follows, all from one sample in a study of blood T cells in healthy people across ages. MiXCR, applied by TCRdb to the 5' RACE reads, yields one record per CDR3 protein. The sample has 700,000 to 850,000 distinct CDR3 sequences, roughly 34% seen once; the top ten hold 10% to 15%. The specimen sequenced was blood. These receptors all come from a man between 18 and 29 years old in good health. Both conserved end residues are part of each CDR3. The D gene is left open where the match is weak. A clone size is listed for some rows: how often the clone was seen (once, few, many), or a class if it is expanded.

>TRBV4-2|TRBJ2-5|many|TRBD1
CASSQEGTGALLETQYF
TGTGCCAGCAGCCAAGAGGGAACAGGGGCGCTTCTAGAGACCCAGTACTTC
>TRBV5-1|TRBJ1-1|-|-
CASIRGGTEAFF
TGCGCCAGCATTCGAGGGGGTACTGAAGCTTTCTTT
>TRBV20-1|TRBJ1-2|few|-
CSARAKGRSGYTF
TGCAGTGCTAGAGCGAAAGGGAGGTCTGGCTACACCTTC
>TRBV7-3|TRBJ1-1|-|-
CASSSTIGQIHNSEAFF
TGTGCCAGCAGCTCTACAATCGGACAGATACACAACAGTGAAGCTTTCTTT
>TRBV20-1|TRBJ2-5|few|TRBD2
CSASGLAGPTYNEQYF
TGCAGTGCTAGTGGACTAGCGGGGCCCACCTACAATGAGCAGTACTTC
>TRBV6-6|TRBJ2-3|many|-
CASSYPAGTSGDTQYF
TGTGCCAGCAGTTACCCAGCCGGGACCTCAGGGGATACGCAGTATTTT
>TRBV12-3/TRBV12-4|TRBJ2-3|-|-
CASSGRSDTQYF
TGTGCCAGCAGCGGAAGGTCAGATACGCAGTATTTT
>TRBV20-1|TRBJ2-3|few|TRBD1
CSARGGQGSTDTQYF
TGCAGTGCTAGAGGGGGACAGGGCAGCACAGATACGCAGTATTTT
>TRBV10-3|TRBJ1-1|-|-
CAIMRVMNTGAFF
TGTGCCATCATGAGGGTAATGAACACTGGAGCTTTCTTT
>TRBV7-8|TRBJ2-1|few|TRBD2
CASSLGGLAGGQWQFF
TGTGCCAGCAGCTTAGGAGGACTAGCGGGGGGGCAATGGCAGTTCTTC
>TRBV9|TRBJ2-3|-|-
CASSVTPGVSDTQYF
TGTGCCAGCAGCGTAACGCCCGGGGTATCGGATACGCAGTATTTT
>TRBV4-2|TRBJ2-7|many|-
CASSRTSGEQYF
TGTGCCAGCAGCCGAACTTCGGGGGAGCAGTACTTC
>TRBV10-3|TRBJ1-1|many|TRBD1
CAISGGTGGMNTEAFF
TGTGCCATCAGTGGGGGGACAGGGGGGATGAACACTGAAGCTTTCTTT
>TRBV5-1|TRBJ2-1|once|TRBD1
CASSVSPGGYNEQFF
TGCGCCAGCAGCGTGTCCCCAGGGGGCTACAATGAGCAGTTCTTC
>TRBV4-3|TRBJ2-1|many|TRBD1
CASSQLRAQGEGYNEQFF
TGCGCCAGCAGCCAACTTCGGGCACAGGGGGAAGGTTACAATGAGCAGTTCTTC
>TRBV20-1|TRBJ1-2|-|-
CSARVGGVGVGGYTF
TGCAGTGCTAGAGTGGGGGGTGTGGGAGTTGGCGGCTACACCTTC
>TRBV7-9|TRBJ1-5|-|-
CASSFGESNQPQHF
TGTGCCAGCAGCTTCGGGGAGAGCAATCAGCCCCAGCATTTT
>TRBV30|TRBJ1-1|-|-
CAWSRGGDTEAFF
TGTGCCTGGAGTAGAGGGGGAGACACTGAAGCTTTCTTT
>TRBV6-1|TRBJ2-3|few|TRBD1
CASSEGTGGGTDTQYF
TGTGCCAGCAGTGAGGGAACAGGGGGCGGCACAGATACGCAGTATTTT
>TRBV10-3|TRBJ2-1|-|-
CAISESRTDYNEQFF
TGTGCCATCAGTGAGTCCCGGACGGACTACAATGAGCAGTTCTTC
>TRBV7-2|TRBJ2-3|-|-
CASSPRTQDTQYF
TGTGCCAGCAGCCCCAGGACCCAAGATACGCAGTATTTT
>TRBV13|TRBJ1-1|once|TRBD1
CASSLRQGITEAFF
TGTGCCAGCAGCTTACGACAGGGGATCACTGAAGCTTTCTTT
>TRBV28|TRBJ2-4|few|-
CASRIGGEAKNIQYF
TGTGCCAGCAGGATAGGAGGGGAGGCCAAAAACATTCAGTACTTC
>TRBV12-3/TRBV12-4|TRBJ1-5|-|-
CASSFDPTHQPQHF
TGTGCCAGCAGTTTCGACCCTACACATCAGCCCCAGCATTTT
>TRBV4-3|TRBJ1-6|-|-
CASSPGQLNSPLHF
TGCGCCAGCAGCCCAGGACAGCTAAATTCACCCCTCCACTTT
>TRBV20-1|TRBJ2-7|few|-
CSATDVSSYNEQYF
TGCAGTGCTACCGACGTAAGCTCCTACAATGAGCAGTACTTC
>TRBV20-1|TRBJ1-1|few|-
CSARGYGNTEAFF
TGCAGTGCTAGGGGATATGGGAACACTGAAGCTTTCTTT
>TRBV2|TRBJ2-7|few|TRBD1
CASGQVNAYEQYF
TGTGCCAGCGGACAGGTGAACGCCTACGAGCAGTACTTC
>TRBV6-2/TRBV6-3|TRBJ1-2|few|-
CASSTTASKYGYTF
TGTGCCAGCAGTACCACGGCGTCTAAGTATGGCTACACCTTC
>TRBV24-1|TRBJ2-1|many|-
CATSDLGDNEQFF
TGTGCCACCAGTGATTTGGGCGACAATGAGCAGTTCTTC
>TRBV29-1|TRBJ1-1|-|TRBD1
CSVGGQGAVGNTEAFF
TGCAGCGTTGGCGGTCAGGGGGCGGTCGGAAACACTGAAGCTTTCTTT
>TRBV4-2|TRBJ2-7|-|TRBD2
CASSQGTSGRTYEQYF
TGTGCCAGCAGCCAAGGGACTAGCGGGCGTACCTACGAGCAGTACTTC